The sequence of this T cell receptor (beta chain) was determined in a study of CD8 T cells in ankylosing spondylitis. Study outcomes and limitations: Matched ankylosing spondylitis synovial fluid reportedly contained a significantly enriched population of disease-linked clones. In ankylosing spondylitis blood, a motif of roughly 8 highly homologous TCR beta variants appeared characteristic.

Per the germline V gene, CDR1 is MDHEN and CDR2 is SYDVKM. The CDR3 loop spans 15 amino acids. V shed 5 bases and J shed 4 bases, with 17 bases lying between them. Using its own MiXCR run on the 5' RACE reads, TCRdb lists one record per CDR3 protein. Among 300,000 to 350,000 distinct CDR3 sequences listed, about 9.9% were seen once. There are many counts of this clonotype. Antigen: not known. This chain links TRBV28 with TRBJ1-1; a possible D gene is TRBD1 (6 bases). This TCR was recovered from a female donor with ankylosing spondylitis or in good health (not recorded which). The sequenced material came from blood, either unsorted or a sorted T cell fraction (not recorded which). In DNA form, the CDR3 reads TGTGCCAGCAGTGCACCTACAGGGCAGGGCACTGAAGCTTTCTTT. Residues: CASSAPTGQGTEAFF.